The clone carrying this T cell receptor beta chain has more than one count but fewer than ten. The sample belongs to a study of identical twins. TCRdb itself ran the 5' RACE reads through MiXCR, one entry per CDR3 protein. The data show about 550,000 distinct CDR3 sequences, around 20% seen once. The CDR3 is 15 residues long. The trim removed 6 bases at V and 2 bases at J, leaving 6 bases unmatched. The sample also formed part of further work on yellow fever vaccine responses in identical twins.

The sample taken for sequencing was CD4+ T cells sorted from blood. This rearrangement joins TRBV12-3 or TRBV12-4 to TRBJ2-7, with 11 bases identical to TRBD1. The TCR originated in a woman under 30 in good health. This CDR3 is CASRPGTGGTYEQYF. In nucleotides, the CDR3 is TGTGCCAGCAGACCCGGGACAGGGGGAACCTACGAGCAGTACTTC.